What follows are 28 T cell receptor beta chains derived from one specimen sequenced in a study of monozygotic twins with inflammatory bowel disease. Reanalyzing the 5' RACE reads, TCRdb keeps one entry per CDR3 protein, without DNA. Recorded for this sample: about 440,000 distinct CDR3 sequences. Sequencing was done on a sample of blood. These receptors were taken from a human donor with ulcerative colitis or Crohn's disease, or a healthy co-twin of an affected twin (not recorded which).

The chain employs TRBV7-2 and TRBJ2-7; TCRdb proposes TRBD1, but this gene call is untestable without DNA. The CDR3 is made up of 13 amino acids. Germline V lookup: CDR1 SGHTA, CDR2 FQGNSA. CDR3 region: CASSLVTGQEQYF.

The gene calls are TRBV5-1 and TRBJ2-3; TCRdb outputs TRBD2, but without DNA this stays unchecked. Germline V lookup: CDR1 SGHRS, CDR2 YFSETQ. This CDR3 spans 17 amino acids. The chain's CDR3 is CASSLAGGERVTDTQYF.

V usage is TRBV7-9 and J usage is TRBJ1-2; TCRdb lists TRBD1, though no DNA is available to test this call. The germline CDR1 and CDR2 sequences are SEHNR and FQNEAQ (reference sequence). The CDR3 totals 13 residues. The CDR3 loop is CASSLRGAEGYTF.

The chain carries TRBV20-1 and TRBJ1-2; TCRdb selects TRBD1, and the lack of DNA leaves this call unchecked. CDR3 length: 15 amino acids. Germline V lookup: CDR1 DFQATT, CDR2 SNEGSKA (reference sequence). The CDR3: CSANGRDSSPYGYTF.

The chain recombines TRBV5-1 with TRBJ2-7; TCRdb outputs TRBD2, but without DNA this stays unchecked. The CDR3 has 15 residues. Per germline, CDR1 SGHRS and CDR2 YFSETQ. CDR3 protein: CASSLEGASLNEQYF.

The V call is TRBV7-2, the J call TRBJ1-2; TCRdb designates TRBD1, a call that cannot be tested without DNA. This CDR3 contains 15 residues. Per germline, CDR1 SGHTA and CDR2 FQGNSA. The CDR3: CASSLGRGSVYGYTF.

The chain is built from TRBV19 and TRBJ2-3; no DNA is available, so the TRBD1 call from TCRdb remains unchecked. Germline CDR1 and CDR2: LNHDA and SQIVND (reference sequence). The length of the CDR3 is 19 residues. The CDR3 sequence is CASSINRGARQGASDTQYF.

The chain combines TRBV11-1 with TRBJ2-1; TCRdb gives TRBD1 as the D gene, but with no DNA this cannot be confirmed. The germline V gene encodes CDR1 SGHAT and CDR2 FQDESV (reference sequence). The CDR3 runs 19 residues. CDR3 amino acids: CASSSRDRGLLSSYNEQFF.

The CDR3 sequence is CASSSTGTQRGDFKNIQYF. The chain employs TRBV11-1 and TRBJ2-4; TCRdb outputs TRBD1, but without DNA this stays unchecked. Germline V gene sequence: CDR1 SGHAT, CDR2 FQDESV (reference sequence). This CDR3 spans 19 amino acids. Supplemented by reference TRBV11-1 and TRBJ2-4, the full variable domain reads EAEVAQSPRYKITEKSQAVAFWCDPISGHATLYWYRQILGQGPELLVQFQDESVVDDSQLPKDRFSAERLKGVDSTLKIQPAELGDSAMYLCASSSTGTQRGDFKNIQYFGAGTRLSVL.

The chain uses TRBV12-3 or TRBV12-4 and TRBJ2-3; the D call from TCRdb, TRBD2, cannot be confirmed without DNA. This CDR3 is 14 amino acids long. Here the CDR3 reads CATALEERTDTQYF.

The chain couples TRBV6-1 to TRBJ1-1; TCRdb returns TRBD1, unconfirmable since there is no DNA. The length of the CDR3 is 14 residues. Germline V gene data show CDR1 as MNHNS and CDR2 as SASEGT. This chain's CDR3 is CASSRGQWDTEAFF.

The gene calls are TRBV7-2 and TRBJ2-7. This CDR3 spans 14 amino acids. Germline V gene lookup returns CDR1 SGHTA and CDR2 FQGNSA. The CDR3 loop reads CASSFSPGLYEQYF.

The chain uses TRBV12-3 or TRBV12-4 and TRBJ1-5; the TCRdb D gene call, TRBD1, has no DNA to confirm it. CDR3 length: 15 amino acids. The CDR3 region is CASGHRGRSNQPQHF.

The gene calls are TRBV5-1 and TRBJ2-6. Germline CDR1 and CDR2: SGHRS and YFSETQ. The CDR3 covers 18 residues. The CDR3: CASSLVDGITSGANVLTF.

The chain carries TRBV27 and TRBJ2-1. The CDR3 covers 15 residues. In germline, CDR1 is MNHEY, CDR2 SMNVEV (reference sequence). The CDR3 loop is CASATMDRSYNEQFF.

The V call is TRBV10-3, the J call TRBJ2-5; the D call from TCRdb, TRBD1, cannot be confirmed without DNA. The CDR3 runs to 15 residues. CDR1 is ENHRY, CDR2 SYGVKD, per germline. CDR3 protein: CATGGRGRESETQYF.

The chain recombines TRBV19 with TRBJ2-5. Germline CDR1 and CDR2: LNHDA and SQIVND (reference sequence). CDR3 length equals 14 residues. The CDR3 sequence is CASSRSRYQETQYF.

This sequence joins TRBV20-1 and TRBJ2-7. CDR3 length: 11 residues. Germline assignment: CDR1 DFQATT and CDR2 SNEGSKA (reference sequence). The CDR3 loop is CSASDPDGQYF.

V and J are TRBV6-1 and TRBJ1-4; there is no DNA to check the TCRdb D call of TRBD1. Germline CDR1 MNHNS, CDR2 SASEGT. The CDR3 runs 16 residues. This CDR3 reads CASRKGTNFDGEKLFF.

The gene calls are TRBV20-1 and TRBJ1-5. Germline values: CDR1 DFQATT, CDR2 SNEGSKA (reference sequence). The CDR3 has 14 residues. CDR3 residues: CSAREPNSNQPQHF.

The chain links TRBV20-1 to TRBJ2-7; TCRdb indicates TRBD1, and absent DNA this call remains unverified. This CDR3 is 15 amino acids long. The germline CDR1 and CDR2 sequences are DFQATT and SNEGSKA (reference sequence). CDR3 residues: CSAPYLPGGSYEQYF.

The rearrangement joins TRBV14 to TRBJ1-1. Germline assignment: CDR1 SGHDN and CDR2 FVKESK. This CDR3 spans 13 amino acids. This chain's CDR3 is CASSPEVTGGAFF.

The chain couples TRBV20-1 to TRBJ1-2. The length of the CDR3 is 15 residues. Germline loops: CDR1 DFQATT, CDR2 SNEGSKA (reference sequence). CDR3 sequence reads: CSARDGTEVSYGYTF.

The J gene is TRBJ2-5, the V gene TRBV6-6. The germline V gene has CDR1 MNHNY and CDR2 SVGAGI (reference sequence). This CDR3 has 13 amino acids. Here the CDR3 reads CASSYGQRETQYF.

This chain's CDR3 is CASSQTSPPYEQYF. The gene calls are TRBV5-1 and TRBJ2-7; TCRdb designates TRBD2, a call that cannot be tested without DNA. Germline assignment: CDR1 SGHRS and CDR2 YFSETQ. This CDR3 has 14 amino acids.

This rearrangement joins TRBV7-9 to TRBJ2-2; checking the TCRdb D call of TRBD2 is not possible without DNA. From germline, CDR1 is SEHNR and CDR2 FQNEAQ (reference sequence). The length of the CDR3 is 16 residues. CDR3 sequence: CASSFPGTIDTGELFF.

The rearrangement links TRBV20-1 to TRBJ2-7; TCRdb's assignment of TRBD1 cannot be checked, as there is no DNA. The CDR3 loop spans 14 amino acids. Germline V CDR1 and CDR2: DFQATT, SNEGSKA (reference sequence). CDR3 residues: CSANWRGTSYEQYF.

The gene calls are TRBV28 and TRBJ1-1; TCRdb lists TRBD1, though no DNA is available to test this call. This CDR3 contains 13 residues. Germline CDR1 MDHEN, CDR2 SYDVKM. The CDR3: CTTIAWGGSEAFF. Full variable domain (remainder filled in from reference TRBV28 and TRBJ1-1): DVKVTQSSRYLVKRTGEKVFLECVQDMDHENMFWYRQDPGLGLRLIYFSYDVKMKEKGDIPEGYSVSREKKERFSLILESASTNQTSMYLCTTIAWGGSEAFFGQGTRLTVV.